A single sample is the source of the 17 T cell receptor beta chains below, sequenced in a study of blood T cell repertoires in COVID-19. TCRdb keeps only in-frame clones here, not all; method: immunoSEQ multiplex PCR. This table has fewer than 120,000 clones, roughly four fifths appearing once. The specimen was peripheral blood. These receptors came from a woman aged 55-70 years with acute or convalescent COVID-19.

The chain has TRBV7-2 and TRBJ2-3; 7 bases are a match to TRBD2. V lost 5 bases and J lost 6; bases outside the gene matches: 11. The CDR3 loop spans 15 amino acids. Germline assignment: CDR1 SGHTA and CDR2 FQGNSA. Here the CDR3 reads CASSPRTWGGDTQYF. CDR3 in DNA: TGTGCCAGCAGCCCAAGGACTTGGGGAGGGGATACGCAGTATTTT. Based on the CDR3 plus reference TRBV7-2 and TRBJ2-3, the full variable domain is GAGVSQSPSNKVTEKGKDVELRCDPISGHTALYWYRQSLGQGLEFLIYFQGNSAPDKSGLPSDRFSAERTGGSVSTLTIQRTQQEDSAVYLCASSPRTWGGDTQYFGPGTRLTVL.

This clone was recorded once. This sequence joins TRBV5-6 and TRBJ2-3; D perhaps matches TRBD2 (5 bases). The CDR3 consists of 17 residues. The germline V gene encodes CDR1 SGHDT and CDR2 YYEEEE. Trimming stripped 3 bases from V and 2 bases from J, with 19 bases between. CDR3 DNA: TGTGCCAGCAGCTACCCAGGAAGAAAGAGGGACACAGATACGCAGTATTTT. As protein: CASSYPGRKRDTDTQYF.

The chain carries TRBV3-1 (or the pseudogene TRBV3-2) and TRBJ2-1, with 12 bases identical to TRBD2. V shed 4 bases, J shed 6 bases, and the junction held 7 bases outside the gene matches. This CDR3 spans 16 amino acids. Germline-derived CDR1 and CDR2 are LGHDT and YNNKEL (reference sequence). Written as DNA, the CDR3 is TGTGCCAGCAGCCCGATCCTAGCGGGGGGGCGCAATGAGCAGTTCTTC. Amino acid sequence: CASSPILAGGRNEQFF.

The rearrangement links TRBV7-9 to TRBJ1-1; TRBD1 aligns across 7 bases. This CDR3 has 19 residues. V lost 5 bases and J lost 3; bases outside the gene matches: 21. The V gene's germline CDR1 is SEHNR and CDR2 FQNEAQ (reference sequence). The CDR3, as DNA: TGTGCCAGCAGCCCGCTTTGGACAGGACTTGAGGCATCTGACACTGAAGCTTTCTTT. It is translated as CASSPLWTGLEASDTEAFF.

The genes are TRBV11-2 and TRBJ2-1, with D perhaps matching TRBD2 (5 bases). The CDR3 extends over 14 amino acids. Looked up from germline, CDR1 is SGHAT and CDR2 is FQNNGV. V was clipped by 3 bases and J by 5 bases, with 11 bases between them. The CDR3 region has the DNA TGTGCCAGCAGCTTCAGAAGCGGAAACAATGAGCAGTTCTTC. Protein: CASSFRSGNNEQFF.

In its sample, this clone was seen once. This sequence joins TRBV7-2 and TRBJ2-1; 8 positions match TRBD2. V dropped 4 bases and J dropped 7; count of bases not matched to a gene: 9. CDR1 is SGHTA and CDR2 is FQGNSA in the germline V gene. The CDR3 extends over 15 amino acids. CDR3 coding DNA: TGTGCCAGCAGCTCAACAGCGGGGGTTGGGAATGAGCAGTTCTTC. This sequence encodes CASSSTAGVGNEQFF.

The rearrangement uses TRBV30 and TRBJ2-1; 9 bases line up with TRBD2. Trimming at V came to 1 base and at J to 9 bases, leaving 25 bases not matched to a gene. Per the germline V gene, CDR1 is GTSNPN and CDR2 is SVGIG (reference sequence). The CDR3 spans 20 residues. The CDR3 sequence is CAWSAPREGGVAGAISEQFF. The CDR3 coding sequence is TGTGCCTGGAGTGCCCCCCGGGAGGGAGGGGTAGCGGGGGCCATCAGTGAGCAGTTCTTC.

J is TRBJ1-1 and V is TRBV2; perhaps TRBD1 as D (6 bases). Germline V gene data show CDR1 as SNHLY and CDR2 as FYNNEI. Trimming removed 9 bases from V and 10 bases from J, with 18 bases in between. The CDR3 is made up of 12 amino acids. The CDR3 DNA reads TGTGCCAGGAATCAACAACAGGGCGGAGCTTTCTTT. Amino acid sequence: CARNQQQGGAFF.

The V gene is TRBV4-1, the J gene TRBJ1-2, with TRBD1 matching over 7 bases. The trim removed 0 bases at V and 5 bases at J, leaving 6 bases unmatched. Germline V lookup: CDR1 MGHRA, CDR2 YSYEKL. The CDR3 has 15 amino acids. The CDR3 DNA follows: TGCGCCAGCAGCCAAGATTATTTGGGACAGTATGGCTACACCTTC. Translated: CASSQDYLGQYGYTF.

This clone has only one observation. This sequence joins TRBV24-1 and TRBJ1-2, with D possibly matching TRBD1 (6 bases). V lost 3 bases to trimming and J lost 4 bases, with 11 bases between them. In germline, CDR1 is KGHDR, CDR2 SFDVKD. This CDR3 contains 14 residues. Here the CDR3 DNA reads TGTGCCACCAGTGATCCCGACAGGCTCTATGGCTACACCTTC. Its translation: CATSDPDRLYGYTF.

The chain joins TRBV6-5 to TRBJ1-2; no definite D call. V lost 2 bases and J 2 bases, leaving 12 bases between the germline ends. Germline V gives CDR1 MNHEY, CDR2 SVGAGI. This CDR3 region has 15 residues. The CDR3 spells CASSYTDQRNYGYTF. In DNA, the CDR3 is TGTGCCAGCAGTTACACCGATCAGCGAAACTATGGCTACACCTTC.

This clone was seen a few times. V usage is TRBV10-3 and J usage is TRBJ2-7; 12 bases are a match to TRBD2. J was trimmed by 4 bases and V by 4 bases; bases with no gene match: 5. This CDR3 has 15 residues. Germline assignment: CDR1 ENHRY and CDR2 SYGVKD. The CDR3 DNA follows: TGTGCCATCAGTGCTAGCGGGGGGGGCCCGTACGAGCAGTACTTC. Translating it yields CAISASGGGPYEQYF.

This rearrangement joins TRBV29-1 to TRBJ2-7; the D gene is possibly TRBD1 (5 bases). The CDR3 has 14 amino acids. Per germline, CDR1 SQVTM and CDR2 ANQGSEA. The V end lost 5 bases, the J end lost 1 base, and 15 bases lay between the germline ends. The chain's CDR3 is CSVTRTRTSYEQYF. The CDR3 nucleotides are TGCAGCGTTACTCGGACAAGAACTTCCTACGAGCAGTACTTC.

The genes are TRBV6-5 and TRBJ2-5; 8 bases fit TRBD2. CDR3 length equals 14 residues. Trimming cost V 4 bases and J 5 bases; bases outside gene matches: 6. CDR1 is MNHEY and CDR2 is SVGAGI in the germline V gene. The CDR3 is CASSSPGLVETQYF. The CDR3 coding sequence is TGTGCCAGCAGTTCGCCGGGACTAGTGGAGACCCAGTACTTC.

This clone came up a few times. V gene TRBV9 combines with J gene TRBJ2-1; TRBD2 aligns across 11 bases. The CDR3 is made up of 15 amino acids. In germline, CDR1 is SGDLS, CDR2 YYNGEE. Losses at the gene ends were 2 bases for V and 6 bases for J; bases not matched to a gene: 4. In DNA, the CDR3 is TGTGCCAGCAGCGTTAGCGGGGGGGGGAGCAATGAGCAGTTCTTC. Encoded protein: CASSVSGGGSNEQFF. The full variable domain, completed using reference TRBV9 and TRBJ2-1, is DSGVTQTPKHLITATGQRVTLRCSPRSGDLSVYWYQQSLDQGLQFLIQYYNGEERAKGNILERFSAQQFPDLHSELNLSSLELGDSALYFCASSVSGGGSNEQFFGPGTRLTVL.

This clone was observed a few times. The chain has TRBV14 and TRBJ1-4; TRBD1 might be the D (6 bases). V lost 6 bases, J lost 10 bases, and 15 bases lay in between. The CDR3 is 13 residues long. The germline gives CDR1 SGHDN, CDR2 FVKESK. The CDR3 is CASREAGVGKLFF. The CDR3 DNA is TGTGCCAGCAGGGAGGCAGGGGTGGGAAAACTGTTTTTT.

The chain has TRBV6-2 or TRBV6-3 and TRBJ1-1; D is undetermined. The length of the CDR3 is 11 residues. Trimming cost V 2 bases and J 6 bases, with 4 bases left between them. Germline V CDR1 and CDR2: MNHEY, SVGEGT. CDR3: CASSYRSEAFF. The CDR3 nucleotides read TGTGCCAGCAGTTACCGGTCTGAAGCTTTCTTT.